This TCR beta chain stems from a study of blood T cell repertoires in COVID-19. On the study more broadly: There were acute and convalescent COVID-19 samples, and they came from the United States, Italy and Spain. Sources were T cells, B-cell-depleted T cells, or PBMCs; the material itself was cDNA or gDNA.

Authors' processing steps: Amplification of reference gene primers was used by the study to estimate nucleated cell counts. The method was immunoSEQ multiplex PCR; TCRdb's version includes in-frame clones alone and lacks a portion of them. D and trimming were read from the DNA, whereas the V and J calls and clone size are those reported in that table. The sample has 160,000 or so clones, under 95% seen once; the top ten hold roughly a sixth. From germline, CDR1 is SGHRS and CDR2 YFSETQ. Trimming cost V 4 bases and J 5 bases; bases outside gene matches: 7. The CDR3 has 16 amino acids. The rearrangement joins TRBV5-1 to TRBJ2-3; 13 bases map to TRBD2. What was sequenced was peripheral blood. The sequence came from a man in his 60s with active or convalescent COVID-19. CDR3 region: CASSLGLAGAGDTQYF. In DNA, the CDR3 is TGCGCCAGCAGCCTAGGACTAGCGGGAGCGGGAGATACGCAGTATTTT.